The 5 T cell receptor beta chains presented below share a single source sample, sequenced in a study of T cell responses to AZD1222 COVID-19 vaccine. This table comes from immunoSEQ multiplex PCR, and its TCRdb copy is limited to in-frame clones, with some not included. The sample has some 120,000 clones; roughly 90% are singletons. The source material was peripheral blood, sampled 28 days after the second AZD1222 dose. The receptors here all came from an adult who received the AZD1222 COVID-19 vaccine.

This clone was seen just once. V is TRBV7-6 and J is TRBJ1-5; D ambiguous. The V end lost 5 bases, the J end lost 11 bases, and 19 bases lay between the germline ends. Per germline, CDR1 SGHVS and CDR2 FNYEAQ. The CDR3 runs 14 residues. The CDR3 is CASSASPSLSSQHF. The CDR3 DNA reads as TGTGCCAGCAGCGCCTCGCCGTCCCTATCGTCCCAGCATTTT.

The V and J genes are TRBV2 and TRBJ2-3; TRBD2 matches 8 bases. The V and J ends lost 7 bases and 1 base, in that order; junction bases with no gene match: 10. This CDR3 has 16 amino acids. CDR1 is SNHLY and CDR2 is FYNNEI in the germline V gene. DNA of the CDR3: TGTGCCAGCAAATTGATGCGGGGGGACCGCACAGATACGCAGTATTTT. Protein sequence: CASKLMRGDRTDTQYF.

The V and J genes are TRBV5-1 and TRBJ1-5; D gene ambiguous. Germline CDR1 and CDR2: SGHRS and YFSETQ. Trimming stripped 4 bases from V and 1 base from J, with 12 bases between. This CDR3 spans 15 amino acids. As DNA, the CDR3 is TGCGCCAGCAGCCTCTCTTCGGGAAGCAATCAGCCCCAGCATTTT. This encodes CASSLSSGSNQPQHF.

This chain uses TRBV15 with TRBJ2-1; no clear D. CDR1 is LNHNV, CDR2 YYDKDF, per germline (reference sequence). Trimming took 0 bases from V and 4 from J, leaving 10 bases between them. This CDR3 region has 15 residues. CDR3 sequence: CATSRDFRLYNEQFF. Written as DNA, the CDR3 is TGTGCCACCAGCAGAGATTTCAGGCTGTACAATGAGCAGTTCTTC.

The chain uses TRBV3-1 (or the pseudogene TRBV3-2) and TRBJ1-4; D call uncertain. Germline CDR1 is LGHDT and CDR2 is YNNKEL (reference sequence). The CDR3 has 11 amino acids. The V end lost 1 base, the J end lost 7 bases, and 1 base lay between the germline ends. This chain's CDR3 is CASSQAEKLFF. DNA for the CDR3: TGTGCCAGCAGCCAAGCTGAAAAACTGTTTTTT.